Presented here are 32 T cell receptor beta chains from one specimen sequenced in a study of monozygotic twins with inflammatory bowel disease. TCRdb re-called the 5' RACE reads; one entry per CDR3 protein, DNA not given. The specimen's table records some 150,000 distinct CDR3 sequences. The sample taken for sequencing was blood. The receptors were sampled from a human donor with ulcerative colitis or Crohn's disease, or a healthy co-twin of an affected twin (not recorded which).

The chain combines TRBV29-1 with TRBJ2-6. CDR3 length: 15 residues. Germline V lookup: CDR1 SQVTM, CDR2 ANQGSEA. The CDR3 sequence is CSVEGDISGANVLTF.

The chain's CDR3 is CASIRTDLAKNIQYF. The V and J genes are TRBV6-1 and TRBJ2-4. Germline V gene lookup returns CDR1 MNHNS and CDR2 SASEGT. The CDR3 has 15 amino acids.

The gene calls are TRBV6-1 and TRBJ2-2; TCRdb selects TRBD1, and the lack of DNA leaves this call unchecked. Per the germline V gene, CDR1 is MNHNS and CDR2 is SASEGT. CDR3 length equals 15 residues. The CDR3: CASREQGRNTGELFF.

This chain connects TRBV27 to TRBJ1-1; as DNA is missing, the TRBD1 call by TCRdb cannot be tested. The CDR3 loop spans 14 amino acids. Germline values: CDR1 MNHEY, CDR2 SMNVEV (reference sequence). CDR3 loop: CASAPGTGVTEAFF.

The chain uses TRBV24-1 and TRBJ1-2. CDR1 is KGHDR and CDR2 is SFDVKD in the germline V gene. The CDR3 is 12 amino acids. The CDR3 sequence: CATSYGNYGYTF.

V usage is TRBV12-3 or TRBV12-4 and J usage is TRBJ2-1. This CDR3 comprises 11 residues. Here the CDR3 reads CASSLAGRQFF.

The gene calls are TRBV6-1 and TRBJ1-2. CDR1 and CDR2 from the germline V gene are MNHNS and SASEGT. The CDR3 covers 14 residues. The chain's CDR3 is CASRDQWTNYGYTF.

The chain employs TRBV5-1 and TRBJ2-3. The CDR3 spans 13 residues. Looked up from germline, CDR1 is SGHRS and CDR2 is YFSETQ. The CDR3 here is CASTIGKADTQYF. Filled out from reference TRBV5-1 and TRBJ2-3, the complete variable domain reads KAGVTQTPRYLIKTRGQQVTLSCSPISGHRSVSWYQQTPGQGLQFLFEYFSETQRNKGNFPGRFSGRQFSNSRSEMNVSTLELGDSALYLCASTIGKADTQYFGPGTRLTVL.

The rearrangement links TRBV5-1 to TRBJ2-7. This CDR3 has 15 residues. Germline V CDR1 and CDR2: SGHRS, YFSETQ. CDR3 in amino acids: CASSLGGSASYEQYF.

The J gene is TRBJ2-1, the V gene TRBV7-2; TCRdb picks TRBD1, but there is no DNA to check that call. This CDR3 comprises 14 residues. Germline V gene data show CDR1 as SGHTA and CDR2 as FQGNSA. The CDR3 here is CASSFFRGDNEQFF.

The gene calls are TRBV6-1 and TRBJ2-2; the D gene TCRdb calls, TRBD2, cannot be checked with no DNA. The CDR3 length is 16 residues. CDR1 is MNHNS, CDR2 SASEGT, per germline. The CDR3 sequence: CASTFRRETNTGELFF.

The V call is TRBV20-1, the J call TRBJ2-1; TCRdb designates TRBD2, a call that cannot be tested without DNA. Germline lookup yields CDR1 DFQATT and CDR2 SNEGSKA (reference sequence). The CDR3 is made up of 14 amino acids. The CDR3 sequence: CSASPSGSQNEQFF.

The chain employs TRBV5-1 and TRBJ2-7; as DNA is missing, the TRBD2 call by TCRdb cannot be tested. Looked up from germline, CDR1 is SGHRS and CDR2 is YFSETQ. The length of the CDR3 is 14 residues. CDR3 region: CASSTGLDSYEQYF.

This chain uses TRBV4-1 with TRBJ1-3; TCRdb calls TRBD1, which cannot be checked without DNA. The CDR3 is made up of 16 amino acids. Germline loops: CDR1 MGHRA, CDR2 YSYEKL. CDR3 residues: CASSQVGTRSGNTIYF.

This rearrangement joins TRBV29-1 to TRBJ2-5; with no DNA, the TCRdb D assignment of TRBD2 cannot be verified. Per the germline V gene, CDR1 is SQVTM and CDR2 is ANQGSEA. The CDR3 has 13 amino acids. Here the CDR3 reads CSAKGEGKETQYF.

V and J are TRBV5-1 and TRBJ2-7; there is no DNA to check the TCRdb D call of TRBD1. CDR1 is SGHRS and CDR2 is YFSETQ in the germline V gene. This CDR3 spans 14 amino acids. This CDR3 is CASTRDANSYEQYF.

This chain uses TRBV6-1 with TRBJ2-1. Germline CDR1 MNHNS, CDR2 SASEGT. This CDR3 contains 14 residues. Here the CDR3 reads CASSVGPSDNEQFF.

The genes are TRBV12-3 or TRBV12-4 and TRBJ1-5. This CDR3 is built from 16 residues. The CDR3 reads CASSYDQQGTGQPQHF.

The chain is built from TRBV28 and TRBJ2-2; TCRdb's D call of TRBD1 is untestable without DNA. This CDR3 is 16 amino acids long. Germline V gives CDR1 MDHEN, CDR2 SYDVKM. CDR3 residues: CASSYRDRGNTGELFF.

This chain joins TRBV7-9 and TRBJ1-4; TCRdb proposes TRBD1, but this gene call is untestable without DNA. CDR3 length: 16 amino acids. Germline V lookup: CDR1 SEHNR, CDR2 FQNEAQ (reference sequence). This CDR3 reads CASSLGRQGTYEKLFF.

The chain employs TRBV5-1 and TRBJ1-4. Germline V gives CDR1 SGHRS, CDR2 YFSETQ. This CDR3 is 14 amino acids long. The CDR3 loop reads CASSFTTYNEKLFF.

The chain is built from TRBV20-1 and TRBJ1-1; TCRdb proposes TRBD1, but this gene call is untestable without DNA. This CDR3 has 13 residues. CDR1 is DFQATT and CDR2 is SNEGSKA in the germline V gene (reference sequence). CDR3 sequence: CSARGTGTGEAFF.

V is TRBV19 and J is TRBJ2-7; TCRdb designates TRBD1, a call that cannot be tested without DNA. This CDR3 has 14 amino acids. CDR1 is LNHDA, CDR2 SQIVND, per germline (reference sequence). CDR3 protein: CASSMRGQGIEQYF.

The chain links TRBV25-1 to TRBJ2-1; the TRBD1 assignment by TCRdb is unverifiable without DNA. The CDR3 has 15 residues. The germline V gene has CDR1 MGHDK and CDR2 SYGVNS. The chain's CDR3 is CASTPSSKPYNEQFF. Full variable domain (missing parts from reference TRBV25-1 and TRBJ2-1): EADIYQTPRYLVIGTGKKITLECSQTMGHDKMYWYQQDPGMELHLIHYSYGVNSTEKGDLSSESTVSRIRTEHFPLTLESARPSHTSQYLCASTPSSKPYNEQFFGPGTRLTVL.

V and J are TRBV6-6 and TRBJ2-1; TCRdb selects TRBD2, and the lack of DNA leaves this call unchecked. Per germline, CDR1 MNHNY and CDR2 SVGAGI (reference sequence). CDR3 length: 14 amino acids. The CDR3 is CASSLSGTYNEQFF.

CDR3 sequence: CASSLAGTYNEQFF. The chain is built from TRBV11-3 and TRBJ2-1. The CDR3 runs 14 residues. Germline CDR1 SGHNT, CDR2 YENEEA.

The chain is built from TRBV9 and TRBJ2-7; TCRdb gives TRBD2 as the D gene, but with no DNA this cannot be confirmed. The CDR3 covers 15 residues. Germline V gene lookup returns CDR1 SGDLS and CDR2 YYNGEE. CDR3 loop: CASSATSGDFYEQYF. The full variable domain, with the rest looked up from reference TRBV9 and TRBJ2-7, is DSGVTQTPKHLITATGQRVTLRCSPRSGDLSVYWYQQSLDQGLQFLIQYYNGEERAKGNILERFSAQQFPDLHSELNLSSLELGDSALYFCASSATSGDFYEQYFGPGTRLTVT.

V gene TRBV20-1 combines with J gene TRBJ2-1; TCRdb lists TRBD1, though no DNA is available to test this call. CDR1 and CDR2 from the germline V gene are DFQATT and SNEGSKA (reference sequence). The CDR3 totals 14 residues. CDR3 amino acids: CSANPVAHYNEQFF.

The rearrangement uses TRBV9 and TRBJ2-5; TCRdb returns TRBD1, unconfirmable since there is no DNA. This CDR3 comprises 15 residues. Germline CDR1 and CDR2: SGDLS and YYNGEE. The CDR3 region is CASSVDGGAPETQYF. The full variable domain, in which reference TRBV9 and TRBJ2-5 provide the parts outside the CDR3, is DSGVTQTPKHLITATGQRVTLRCSPRSGDLSVYWYQQSLDQGLQFLIQYYNGEERAKGNILERFSAQQFPDLHSELNLSSLELGDSALYFCASSVDGGAPETQYFGPGTRLLVL.

This sequence joins TRBV9 and TRBJ2-7; the D gene TCRdb calls, TRBD2, cannot be checked with no DNA. Germline V gene data show CDR1 as SGDLS and CDR2 as YYNGEE. The CDR3 sequence is 13 residues long. CDR3 residues: CASSSGTSSEQYF.

The rearrangement links TRBV15 to TRBJ2-7. Germline-derived CDR1 and CDR2 are LNHNV and YYDKDF (reference sequence). The CDR3 runs 13 residues. CDR3 residues: CATSRDSSNEQYF.

The chain links TRBV5-6 to TRBJ1-5. Germline-derived CDR1 and CDR2 are SGHDT and YYEEEE. The CDR3 contains 16 residues. The CDR3 reads CASSAAGPHSNQPQHF.